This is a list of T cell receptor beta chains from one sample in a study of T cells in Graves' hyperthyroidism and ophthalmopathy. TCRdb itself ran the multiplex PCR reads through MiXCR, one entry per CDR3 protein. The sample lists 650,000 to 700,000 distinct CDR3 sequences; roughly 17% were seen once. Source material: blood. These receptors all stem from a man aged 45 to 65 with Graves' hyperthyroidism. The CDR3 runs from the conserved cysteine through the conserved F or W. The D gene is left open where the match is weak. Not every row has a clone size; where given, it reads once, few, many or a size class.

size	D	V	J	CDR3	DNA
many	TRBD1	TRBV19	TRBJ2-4	CASSLPTTGILAKNIQYF	TGTGCCAGTAGTCTTCCAACGACAGGGATCCTAGCCAAAAACATTCAGTACTTC
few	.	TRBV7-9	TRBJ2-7	CASSFYSGTRAYEQYF	TGTGCCAGCAGCTTCTATTCAGGGACGCGGGCCTACGAGCAGTACTTC
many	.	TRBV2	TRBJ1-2	CASSATYGYTF	TGTGCCAGCAGTGCAACATATGGCTACACCTTC
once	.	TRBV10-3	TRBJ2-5	CAISSGVRETQYF	TGTGCCATCAGTTCAGGGGTGAGGGAGACCCAGTACTTC
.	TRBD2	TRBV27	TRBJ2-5	CASSLTTGGSGETQYF	TGTGCCAGCAGTTTAACGACGGGAGGGTCGGGGGAGACCCAGTACTTC
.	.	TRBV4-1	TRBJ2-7	CASSHTGLADEQYF	TGCGCCAGCAGCCATACGGGACTGGCCGACGAGCAGTACTTC
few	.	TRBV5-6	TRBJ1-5	CASSLWKGVMSNQPQHF	TGTGCCAGCAGCTTGTGGAAGGGGGTAATGAGCAATCAGCCCCAGCATTTT
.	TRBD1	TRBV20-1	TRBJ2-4	CSATPRDRGNIVIQYF	TGCAGTGCTACCCCTCGGGACAGGGGCAATATTGTCATTCAGTACTTC
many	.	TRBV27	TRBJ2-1	CASSLTGLSYNEQFF	TGTGCCAGCAGCTTAACGGGACTCTCCTACAATGAGCAGTTCTTC
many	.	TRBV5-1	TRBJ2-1	CASSTLPGVDEQFF	TGCGCCAGCAGCACATTACCAGGGGTGGATGAGCAGTTCTTC
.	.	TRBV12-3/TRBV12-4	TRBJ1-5	CTSKKADNQPQHF	TGTACCAGCAAAAAGGCCGACAATCAGCCCCAGCATTTT
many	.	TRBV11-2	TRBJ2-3	CASSFLVTDTQYF	TGTGCCAGCAGCTTTCTCGTCACAGATACGCAGTATTTT
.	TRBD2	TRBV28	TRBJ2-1	CASSETSGKLYNEQFF	TGTGCCAGCAGTGAGACTAGCGGCAAACTTTACAATGAGCAGTTCTTC
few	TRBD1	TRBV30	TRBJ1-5	CACSLGQLNQPQHF	TGTGCCTGCTCCCTGGGACAGCTAAATCAGCCCCAGCATTTT
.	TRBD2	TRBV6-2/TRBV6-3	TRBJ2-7	CASSYDWTGGYEQYF	TGTGCCAGCAGTTACGACTGGACGGGAGGCTACGAGCAGTACTTC
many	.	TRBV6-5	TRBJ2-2	CASSYGRFTGELFF	TGTGCCAGCAGTTACGGAAGATTTACCGGGGAGCTGTTTTTT
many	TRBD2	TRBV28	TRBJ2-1	CASSTFGTSYVYNEQFF	TGTGCCAGCAGCACCTTCGGGACTAGCTACGTATACAATGAGCAGTTCTTC
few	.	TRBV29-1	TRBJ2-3	CSVDSGDFSGGTQYF	TGCAGCGTTGACTCCGGAGACTTCTCCGGGGGTACGCAGTATTTT
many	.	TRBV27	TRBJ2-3	CASSFLELRDTQYF	TGTGCCAGCAGTTTTTTGGAGTTGAGAGATACGCAGTATTTT
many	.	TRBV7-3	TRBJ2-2	CASSLSLGGASSGELFF	TGTGCCAGCAGCTTAAGCTTGGGGGGCGCCTCCTCCGGGGAGCTGTTTTTT
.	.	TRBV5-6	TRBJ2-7	CASILGGSYEQYF	TGTGCCAGCATCCTAGGGGGATCCTACGAGCAGTACTTC
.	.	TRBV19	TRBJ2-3	CASRDWRLSTDTQYF	TGTGCCAGTAGGGATTGGCGGTTGAGCACAGATACGCAGTATTTT
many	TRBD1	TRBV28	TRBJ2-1	CASSPGTGSRNEQFF	TGTGCCAGCAGTCCCGGGACAGGGAGTCGGAATGAGCAGTTCTTC
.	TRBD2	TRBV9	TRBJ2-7	CASSVGGAGGSYEQYF	TGTGCCAGCAGCGTAGGGGGAGCGGGAGGGTCCTACGAGCAGTACTTC
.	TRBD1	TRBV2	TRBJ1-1	CASTGGPGTGDTEAFF	TGTGCCAGCACTGGTGGGCCGGGGACAGGGGACACTGAAGCTTTCTTT
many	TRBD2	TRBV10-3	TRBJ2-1	CAISETLAGGPNEQFF	TGTGCCATCAGTGAGACACTAGCGGGAGGGCCTAATGAGCAGTTCTTC
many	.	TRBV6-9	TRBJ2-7	CASSYSRLDYEQYF	TGTGCCAGCAGTTATTCACGGCTCGACTACGAGCAGTACTTC
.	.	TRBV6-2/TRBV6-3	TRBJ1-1	CASSSPGDYTEAFF	TGTGCCAGCAGTTCCCCGGGGGACTACACTGAAGCTTTCTTT
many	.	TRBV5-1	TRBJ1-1	CASSLWASLNEAFF	TGCGCCAGCAGCTTGTGGGCTAGTTTGAATGAAGCTTTCTTT
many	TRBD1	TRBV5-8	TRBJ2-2	CASSLRLGQANTGELFF	TGTGCCAGCAGCTTGAGACTGGGACAGGCGAACACCGGGGAGCTGTTTTTT
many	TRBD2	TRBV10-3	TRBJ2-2	CAIRDSRGLAANTGELFF	TGTGCCATCAGGGACTCTCGTGGACTAGCGGCGAACACCGGGGAGCTGTTTTTT
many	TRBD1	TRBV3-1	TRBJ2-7	CASSPWDRSYEQYF	TGTGCCAGCAGCCCCTGGGACAGGAGCTACGAGCAGTACTTC
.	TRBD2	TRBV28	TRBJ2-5	CASSSIGLAGETQYF	TGTGCCAGCAGTTCGATCGGACTAGCGGGAGAGACCCAGTACTTC
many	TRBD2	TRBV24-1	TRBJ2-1	CATSDSLAGPSYNEQFF	TGTGCCACCAGTGATTCGCTAGCGGGGCCCTCCTACAATGAGCAGTTCTTC
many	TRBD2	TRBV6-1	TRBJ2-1	CASTRTSGRRGDEQFF	TGTGCCAGCACAAGGACTAGCGGGAGAAGGGGCGATGAGCAGTTCTTC
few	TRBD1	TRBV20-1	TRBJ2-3	CSAPDRGRLDTQYF	TGCAGTGCCCCGGACAGGGGCCGCCTCGATACGCAGTATTTT
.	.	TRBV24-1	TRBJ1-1	CATSDLGTEAFF	TGTGCCACCAGTGACCTGGGGACTGAAGCTTTCTTT
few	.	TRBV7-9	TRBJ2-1	CASSSGEGEQFF	TGTGCCAGCAGCTCGGGAGAAGGTGAGCAGTTCTTC
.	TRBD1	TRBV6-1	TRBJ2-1	CASSRTTGGASNEQFF	TGTGCCAGCAGTCGAACGACAGGGGGCGCATCAAATGAGCAGTTCTTC
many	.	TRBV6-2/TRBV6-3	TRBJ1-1	CASSLSGNRYTEAFF	TGTGCCAGCAGTTTATCGGGCAACCGCTACACTGAAGCTTTCTTT